These T cell receptor beta chains were read from a single sample in a study of CD8 T cells in ankylosing spondylitis. TCRdb re-called the 5' RACE reads through MiXCR, storing one row per CDR3 protein. The data hold about 440,000 distinct CDR3 sequences, with 15% to 20% observed a single time. Sequenced: blood, either unsorted or a sorted T cell fraction (not recorded which). The receptors were gathered from a male donor with ankylosing spondylitis. CDR3s include the opening cysteine and the closing phenylalanine or tryptophan. A D gene is named only where the DNA matches it firmly. Clone size is shown for a subset of rows, as once, few, many or a class of expanded clone.

CDR3aa	CDR3nt	v_gene	j_gene	d_gene	abundance
CASSLDVGVRSGELFF	TGTGCCAGCAGCCTGGACGTGGGGGTCAGGTCCGGGGAGCTGTTTTTT	TRBV11-2	TRBJ2-2	-	few
CASSSVGSYNEQFF	TGTGCCAGCAGCTCCGTAGGGTCCTACAATGAGCAGTTCTTC	TRBV7-2	TRBJ2-1	-	-
CASSLAGLNTEAFF	TGTGCCAGCAGCTTAGCAGGTTTGAACACTGAAGCTTTCTTT	TRBV7-2	TRBJ1-1	-	few
CASTVRNEQFF	TGTGCCAGCACCGTAAGGAATGAGCAGTTCTTC	TRBV5-6	TRBJ2-1	-	-
CSAKGLAFSYEQYF	TGCAGTGCCAAAGGACTAGCGTTTTCCTACGAGCAGTACTTC	TRBV20-1	TRBJ2-7	TRBD2	-
CASSPLQRLFF	TGTGCCAGCAGTCCCCTCCAGAGGCTGTTCTTC	TRBV12-3/TRBV12-4	TRBJ2-1	-	many
CASSQATGTGEQYF	TGTGCCAGCAGCCAGGCTACAGGGACGGGGGAGCAGTACTTC	TRBV4-2	TRBJ2-7	-	few
CASSHRVGNTEAFF	TGTGCCAGCAGCCACAGGGTAGGGAACACTGAAGCTTTCTTT	TRBV12-3/TRBV12-4	TRBJ1-1	-	-
CASSPGTVNGYTF	TGTGCCAGCTCACCTGGGACAGTTAATGGCTACACCTTC	TRBV18	TRBJ1-2	TRBD1	-
CSANPTGFPGNTIYF	TGCAGTGCTAATCCTACAGGTTTCCCCGGAAACACCATATATTTT	TRBV20-1	TRBJ1-3	-	-
CASRGLGTSGENIQYF	TGTGCCAGCAGAGGTCTCGGGACTAGCGGAGAAAACATTCAGTACTTC	TRBV5-6	TRBJ2-4	TRBD2	-
CASSLNVGEQFF	TGTGCCAGCAGCTTAAATGTTGGTGAGCAGTTCTTC	TRBV7-9	TRBJ2-1	-	-
CASSYSLADYNEQFF	TGTGCCAGCAGTTACTCGCTAGCGGACTACAATGAGCAGTTCTTC	TRBV6-5	TRBJ2-1	TRBD2	-
CASSSGQEETQYF	TGTGCCAGCAGCTCCGGACAGGAGGAGACCCAGTACTTC	TRBV5-4	TRBJ2-5	TRBD1	few
CASSPNRDRVVEQFF	TGTGCCAGCAGCCCAAACCGGGACCGGGTGGTAGAGCAGTTCTTC	TRBV7-2	TRBJ2-1	-	-
CASSSRGGSEQFF	TGCGCCAGCAGCTCCCGGGGGGGCAGTGAGCAGTTCTTC	TRBV5-1	TRBJ2-1	TRBD2	many
CASSLKSLAGNEQYF	TGTGCCAGCAGCTTAAAAAGTCTAGCCGGCAACGAGCAGTACTTC	TRBV7-9	TRBJ2-7	-	few
CASSTTGPTGEQFF	TGTGCCAGCAGCACTACAGGGCCTACGGGGGAGCAGTTCTTC	TRBV27	TRBJ2-1	-	-
CASSTGQGANQPQHF	TGTGCCAGCAGCACAGGACAGGGGGCGAATCAGCCCCAGCATTTT	TRBV7-2	TRBJ1-5	TRBD1	few
CSVEVGTDSYNEQFF	TGCAGCGTTGAAGTTGGGACTGATTCCTACAATGAGCAGTTCTTC	TRBV29-1	TRBJ2-1	-	few
CASSLEVWTALEAFF	TGTGCCAGCAGCTTAGAAGTGTGGACGGCATTAGAAGCTTTCTTT	TRBV7-2	TRBJ1-1	-	-
CASSRDRLDTQYF	TGTGCCAGCAGCCGGGACAGGTTAGATACGCAGTATTTT	TRBV12-3/TRBV12-4	TRBJ2-3	TRBD1	few
CASSLTEVETQYF	TGTGCCAGCAGCTTGACGGAGGTGGAGACCCAGTACTTC	TRBV5-5	TRBJ2-5	-	-
CASSQVMGNGNTIYF	TGTGCCAGCAGCCAAGTTATGGGGAATGGAAACACCATATATTTT	TRBV14	TRBJ1-3	-	-
CASSQGRGGGQPQHF	TGTGCCAGCAGCCAAGGGCGAGGGGGCGGTCAGCCCCAGCATTTT	TRBV3-1	TRBJ1-5	TRBD1	few
CASSTPGTGPNQPQHF	TGTGCCAGCAGTACCCCCGGGACAGGACCCAATCAGCCCCAGCATTTT	TRBV6-2/TRBV6-3	TRBJ1-5	TRBD1	-
CASSLVRGGSGYTF	TGTGCCAGCAGTTTGGTCCGGGGAGGGTCCGGCTACACCTTC	TRBV12-3/TRBV12-4	TRBJ1-2	-	few
CSAPRDSKRTQYF	TGCAGTGCGCCCCGGGACAGCAAAAGGACCCAGTACTTC	TRBV20-1	TRBJ2-5	TRBD1	few
CASSEPQRGDTQYF	TGCGCCAGCAGCGAACCCCAAAGGGGGGATACGCAGTATTTT	TRBV5-1	TRBJ2-3	-	-
CSARGGSGGITDTQYF	TGCAGTGCTAGAGGGGGCAGCGGGGGGATCACAGATACGCAGTATTTT	TRBV20-1	TRBJ2-3	TRBD2	once
CASSLRFQRRETQYF	TGTGCCAGCAGTTTAAGGTTTCAGCGCCGAGAGACCCAGTACTTC	TRBV12-3/TRBV12-4	TRBJ2-5	-	few
CSARTGWGTDTQYF	TGCAGTGCAAGGACAGGGTGGGGCACAGATACGCAGTATTTT	TRBV20-1	TRBJ2-3	TRBD1	few
CATSDLLETQYF	TGTGCCACCAGTGATTTGTTGGAGACCCAGTACTTC	TRBV24-1	TRBJ2-5	-	-
CSARRQANTGELFF	TGCAGTGCTAGGCGGCAGGCTAACACCGGGGAGCTGTTTTTT	TRBV20-1	TRBJ2-2	-	-
CASRQRPEAFF	TGTGCCAGCAGACAGCGTCCTGAAGCTTTCTTT	TRBV2	TRBJ1-1	-	few
CASSLDRRAGDTQYF	TGTGCCAGCAGTTTAGACCGGAGGGCCGGGGATACGCAGTATTTT	TRBV12-3/TRBV12-4	TRBJ2-3	-	many
CASSRATGETQYF	TGCGCCAGCAGCCGGGCGACCGGGGAGACCCAGTACTTC	TRBV5-1	TRBJ2-5	-	-
CASSQSSYEQYF	TGTGCCAGCAGTCAGAGCTCCTACGAGCAGTACTTC	TRBV7-9	TRBJ2-7	-	many
CASSVTQAEAFF	TGCGCCAGCAGCGTTACTCAGGCTGAAGCTTTCTTT	TRBV10-2	TRBJ1-1	-	-
CASSLRGAPGANVLTF	TGTGCCAGCAGTTTACGGGGTGCACCTGGGGCCAACGTCCTGACTTTC	TRBV28	TRBJ2-6	-	-
CASSLHPPGASTGYNEQFF	TGTGCCAGCAGTTTACACCCCCCCGGGGCAAGCACTGGGTACAATGAGCAGTTCTTC	TRBV27	TRBJ2-1	-	-
CASSGRGGGRDEQYF	TGTGCCAGCAGTGGGAGGGGAGGAGGAAGGGACGAGCAGTACTTC	TRBV6-2/TRBV6-3	TRBJ2-7	TRBD2	few
CASSFLRASANEKLFF	TGTGCCAGCAGTTTTCTCAGAGCTTCAGCTAATGAAAAACTGTTTTTT	TRBV12-3/TRBV12-4	TRBJ1-4	-	few
CASSESGGAATNEKLFF	TGTGCCAGCAGCGAAAGCGGTGGAGCCGCAACTAATGAAAAACTGTTTTTT	TRBV7-9	TRBJ1-4	-	-
CASTVFPGGYGYTF	TGTGCCAGCACCGTGTTCCCAGGGGGCTATGGCTACACCTTC	TRBV5-5	TRBJ1-2	TRBD1	few
CASSVTAGPSGNTIYF	TGTGCCAGCAGCGTGACTGCAGGGCCCTCTGGAAACACCATATATTTT	TRBV3-1	TRBJ1-3	-	once
CASTDGGNQPQHF	TGTGCCAGCACTGACGGAGGCAATCAGCCCCAGCATTTT	TRBV28	TRBJ1-5	-	few
CSASTGVRKTQYF	TGCAGTGCTTCGACAGGGGTCCGGAAGACCCAGTACTTC	TRBV20-1	TRBJ2-5	TRBD1	few
CASALYRTGGGEKLFF	TGTGCCAGCGCTCTTTACAGGACAGGGGGTGGAGAAAAACTGTTTTTT	TRBV12-3/TRBV12-4	TRBJ1-4	TRBD1	few
CASSPGTEENQPQHF	TGTGCCAGCAGCCCGGGGACGGAAGAAAATCAGCCCCAGCATTTT	TRBV7-9	TRBJ1-5	-	many
CSARWGARQVSGEQYF	TGCAGTGCTAGATGGGGGGCGAGGCAGGTCTCTGGCGAGCAGTACTTC	TRBV20-1	TRBJ2-7	-	once
CASSLESGPSTDTQYF	TGCGCCAGCAGCTTGGAGAGCGGGCCTAGCACAGATACGCAGTATTTT	TRBV5-1	TRBJ2-3	-	few
CASGGGAGNQPQHF	TGTGCCAGCGGAGGGGGGGCTGGCAATCAGCCCCAGCATTTT	TRBV28	TRBJ1-5	-	few
CASSLGTSGAAYEQYF	TGTGCCAGCAGTTTAGGGACTAGCGGGGCCGCCTACGAGCAGTACTTC	TRBV12-3/TRBV12-4	TRBJ2-7	TRBD2	few
CSARDVRSARGGPDTQYF	TGCAGTGCTAGAGATGTGCGAAGTGCGCGGGGGGGCCCAGATACGCAGTATTTT	TRBV20-1	TRBJ2-3	TRBD2	-
CASSLAEARRETQYF	TGCGCCAGCAGCTTGGCCGAAGCTCGTCGGGAGACCCAGTACTTC	TRBV5-1	TRBJ2-5	-	few